This T cell receptor (beta chain) was sequenced in a study of blood T cell repertoires in COVID-19. At the level of the study: PBMCs, B-cell-depleted T cells, or T cells provided the cDNA or gDNA that made up the material.

From germline, CDR1 is SEHNR and CDR2 FQNEAQ (reference sequence). V was pared by 5 bases and J by 8 bases, with 6 bases of the junction left unmatched. The CDR3 sequence is 13 residues long. As processed by the authors: Scientists estimated how many nucleated cells there were by amplifying reference gene primers. Libraries were prepared by immunoSEQ multiplex PCR; TCRdb keeps only in-frame clonotypes and omits some of them. V and J calls and clone size are those listed in that table; D and trimming were worked out from the DNA. The sample includes over 200,000 clones, 87% of them seen just once. This receptor was identified in a man aged 40-55 years with active or convalescent COVID-19. The gene calls are TRBV7-9 and TRBJ1-2; 9 bases agree with TRBD1. The sequenced sample consisted of peripheral blood. CDR3 DNA sequence: TGTGCCAGCAGCCTACAGGGGGCGGAAGGCTACACCTTC. Translation: CASSLQGAEGYTF.